These 32 T cell receptor beta chains originate from one sample sequenced in a study of T cell changes during pregnancy in multiple sclerosis. Generated by immunoSEQ multiplex PCR, the TCRdb table keeps only in-frame clones and is missing some. Here the sample spans roughly 50,000 clones, around 90% being singletons. Sequenced here: CD4+ T cells from peripheral blood mononuclear cells, sampled after pregnancy. All receptors derive from a female donor with multiple sclerosis, enrolled in a pregnancy study.

The chain links TRBV11-2 to TRBJ2-5; D not certain. Trimming pared 1 base from V and 5 bases from J, leaving 14 bases between. The length of the CDR3 is 15 residues. Germline CDR1 and CDR2: SGHAT and FQNNGV. The CDR3 sequence is CASSLVPLNSETQYF. The CDR3 DNA sequence: TGTGCCAGCAGCTTAGTACCACTCAATAGCGAGACCCAGTACTTC.

The genes are TRBV6-6 and TRBJ2-3; TRBD1 is a possible D gene (6 bases). Looked up from germline, CDR1 is MNHNY and CDR2 is SVGAGI (reference sequence). V shed 2 bases and J shed 1 base, with 10 bases lying between them. The CDR3 consists of 15 residues. CDR3 amino acids: CASSYLRQGTDTQYF. The CDR3 nucleotides are TGTGCCAGCAGTTACCTAAGACAGGGCACAGATACGCAGTATTTT.

The chain is built from TRBV5-1 and TRBJ2-5; the match to TRBD2 covers 7 bases. Trimming removed 4 bases from V and 2 bases from J; junction bases left unmatched: 5. This CDR3 comprises 14 residues. Germline V gives CDR1 SGHRS, CDR2 YFSETQ. CDR3 in amino acids: CASSPLAAQETQYF. For the CDR3, the DNA is TGCGCCAGCAGCCCGCTAGCGGCTCAAGAGACCCAGTACTTC. Filled out from reference TRBV5-1 and TRBJ2-5, the complete variable domain reads KAGVTQTPRYLIKTRGQQVTLSCSPISGHRSVSWYQQTPGQGLQFLFEYFSETQRNKGNFPGRFSGRQFSNSRSEMNVSTLELGDSALYLCASSPLAAQETQYFGPGTRLLVL.

This CDR3 is CASSLTSGTTDTQYF. CDR3 DNA: TGTGCCAGCAGCTTAACTAGCGGGACGACAGATACGCAGTATTTT. The gene calls are TRBV11-3 and TRBJ2-3, with 10 bases aligning to TRBD2. Trimming at V came to 2 bases and at J to 3 bases, leaving 2 bases not matched to a gene. This CDR3 has 15 amino acids. CDR1 SGHNT and CDR2 YENEEA come from the germline V gene. The full variable domain, rest sourced from reference TRBV11-3 and TRBJ2-3, is EAGVVQSPRYKIIEKKQPVAFWCNPISGHNTLYWYLQNLGQGPELLIRYENEEAVDDSQLPKDRFSAERLKGVDSTLKIQPAELGDSAVYLCASSLTSGTTDTQYFGPGTRLTVL.

The rearrangement uses TRBV25-1 and TRBJ2-7, with TRBD2 matching over 12 bases. The V gene's germline CDR1 is MGHDK and CDR2 SYGVNS. The J segment lost 4 bases and the V segment lost 6 bases, leaving 16 bases of the junction unmatched. This CDR3 is built from 18 residues. The DNA of the CDR3 is TGTGCCAGCAGCCCAGGATTCCCTTCTAGCGGGAGGGGGTACGAGCAGTACTTC. Residues: CASSPGFPSSGRGYEQYF.

The chain combines TRBV27 with TRBJ1-2, with D possibly TRBD1 on 5 matching bases. Trimming pared 6 bases from V and 1 base from J, leaving 9 bases between. Germline V CDR1 and CDR2: MNHEY, SMNVEV (reference sequence). The CDR3 covers 13 residues. In DNA form, the CDR3 reads TGTGCCAGCAGGGGGCCCCTTAACTATGGCTACACCTTC. Residues: CASRGPLNYGYTF.

This clone was seen a single time. The rearrangement uses TRBV19 and TRBJ1-1, with TRBD1 as a possible D gene (6 bases). V dropped 4 bases and J dropped 4 bases, with 10 bases sitting between them. The CDR3 contains 13 residues. From germline, CDR1 is LNHDA and CDR2 SQIVND (reference sequence). CDR3 bases: TGTGCCAGTAGTAAGGACAGTCGCACTGAAGCTTTCTTT. Residues: CASSKDSRTEAFF.

CDR3 protein: CASTQFLGQGDYGYTF. The CDR3 coding sequence is TGTGCCAGTACCCAATTTCTCGGACAGGGGGACTATGGCTACACCTTC. The rearrangement joins TRBV19 to TRBJ1-2, with 10 bases fitting TRBD1. CDR3 length: 16 residues. The V and J ends lost 7 bases and 3 bases, in that order; junction bases with no gene match: 11. Per germline, CDR1 LNHDA and CDR2 SQIVND (reference sequence).

This clone was recorded a few times. V is TRBV5-4 and J is TRBJ1-2, with a possible D match to TRBD1 (6 bases). Trimming stripped 3 bases from V and 5 bases from J, with 29 bases between. The germline CDR1 and CDR2 sequences are SGHNT and YYREEE (reference sequence). The CDR3 covers 19 residues. The CDR3: CASSYIRQAYGRASYGYTF. The CDR3 DNA follows: TGTGCCAGCAGCTACATACGACAGGCCTATGGACGGGCCTCTTATGGCTACACCTTC.

This chain links TRBV29-1 with TRBJ2-1; possibly TRBD2 for D (6 bases). V was trimmed by 1 base and J by 1 base, leaving 14 bases between them. This CDR3 is 16 amino acids long. Germline lookup yields CDR1 SQVTM and CDR2 ANQGSEA. CDR3 nucleotide sequence: TGCAGCGTTGAAGGCGGGATGGGTGGGTCCTACAATGAGCAGTTCTTC. This sequence encodes CSVEGGMGGSYNEQFF.

The chain couples TRBV19 to TRBJ2-2, with D possibly matching TRBD2 (6 bases). V shed 6 bases and J shed 4 bases, with 9 bases lying between them. CDR3 length: 13 amino acids. The germline V gene has CDR1 LNHDA and CDR2 SQIVND (reference sequence). CDR3 bases: TGTGCCAGTAGCGGGAGCGTCACCGGGGAGCTGTTTTTT. Amino acids: CASSGSVTGELFF.

The chain employs TRBV27 and TRBJ2-2, with TRBD1 identical over 10 bases. This CDR3 region has 16 residues. J gave up 6 bases and V 1 base, and 5 bases lay outside the gene matches. Germline CDR1 and CDR2: MNHEY and SMNVEV (reference sequence). DNA of the CDR3: TGTGCCAGCAGTTTATTGGGACAGGGGACGTCCGGGGAGCTGTTTTTT. It codes for CASSLLGQGTSGELFF.

The chain couples TRBV18 to TRBJ2-1; TRBD2 agrees at 7 bases. CDR1 is KGHSH, CDR2 LQKENI, per germline. This CDR3 has 14 amino acids. V shed 3 bases, J shed 12 bases, and the junction held 11 bases outside the gene matches. The CDR3 here is CASSPGGSRSWQFF. The CDR3 DNA reads TGTGCCAGCTCACCTGGCGGGAGTCGATCTTGGCAGTTCTTC.

CDR3 amino acids: CASSLGLAGHNEQFF. CDR3 coding DNA: TGTGCCAGTAGCCTGGGACTAGCGGGGCACAATGAGCAGTTCTTC. V usage is TRBV19 and J usage is TRBJ2-1; 13 nucleotides align to TRBD2. With V trimmed by 6 bases and J by 5 bases, 4 bases remained unmatched. Germline CDR1 and CDR2: LNHDA and SQIVND (reference sequence). CDR3 length: 15 amino acids.

The genes are TRBV27 and TRBJ2-1, with a tentative D call TRBD2 (5 bases). The V end lost 2 bases, the J end lost 4 bases, and 15 bases lay between the germline ends. Germline CDR1 reads MNHEY; CDR2 reads SMNVEV (reference sequence). The CDR3 spans 16 residues. The CDR3 is CASSLTSEGPYNEQFF. The CDR3 nucleotides read TGTGCCAGCAGTTTAACTAGTGAGGGCCCTTACAATGAGCAGTTCTTC.

The chain carries TRBV5-1 and TRBJ2-3; tentative D call: TRBD1 (6 bases). V lost 1 base and J lost 2, with 11 bases in between. CDR1 is SGHRS, CDR2 YFSETQ, per germline. This CDR3 has 15 residues. The CDR3 DNA follows: TGCGCCAGCAGCTTGCAGGGGATCATCACAGATACGCAGTATTTT. Amino acids: CASSLQGIITDTQYF.

The chain joins TRBV27 to TRBJ2-5; maybe TRBD2 (5 bases). The CDR3 loop spans 14 amino acids. V was trimmed by 5 bases and J by 2 bases, leaving 12 bases between them. Germline CDR1 and CDR2: MNHEY and SMNVEV (reference sequence). CDR3 region: CASSLSWTQETQYF. The CDR3 nucleotides are TGTGCCAGCAGTCTCAGTTGGACTCAAGAGACCCAGTACTTC.

The chain carries TRBV7-8 and TRBJ1-2, with 9 bases fitting TRBD1. The ends lost 1 base at V and 4 bases at J; junction bases unmatched: 13. This CDR3 is 18 amino acids long. CDR1 is SGHVS and CDR2 is FQNEAQ in the germline V gene. This chain's CDR3 is CASSLESPTGGDRYGYTF. The CDR3 DNA reads as TGTGCCAGCAGCTTAGAATCCCCTACAGGGGGCGATCGCTATGGCTACACCTTC.

The sample holds a few counts of this clone. V and J are TRBV10-3 and TRBJ2-5, with a weak D call TRBD2 (6 bases). The CDR3 covers 15 residues. Germline loops: CDR1 ENHRY, CDR2 SYGVKD. V gave up 8 bases and J gave up 1 base, with 17 bases separating them. CDR3 loop: CAILPTGVIQETQYF. CDR3 DNA sequence: TGTGCCATCTTGCCGACGGGAGTGATCCAAGAGACCCAGTACTTC.

The chain combines TRBV5-1 with TRBJ1-2; TRBD1 agrees at 8 bases. There are 15 residues in the CDR3. From germline, CDR1 is SGHRS and CDR2 YFSETQ. Unmatched junction bases numbered 10, after V lost 5 bases and J lost 4 bases. Written as DNA, the CDR3 is TGCGCCAGCAGATCGTCAGGGGGCTTAGGCTATGGCTACACCTTC. This translates into CASRSSGGLGYGYTF.

The chain employs TRBV18 and TRBJ1-1; D is unresolved. The CDR3 runs to 15 residues. Per germline, CDR1 KGHSH and CDR2 LQKENI. V gave up 2 bases and J gave up 0 bases, with 10 bases separating them. The CDR3 loop is CASSPMNSMNTEAFF. Here the CDR3 DNA reads TGTGCCAGCTCACCAATGAACAGCATGAACACTGAAGCTTTCTTT.

J is TRBJ1-1 and V is TRBV11-1; D gene uncertain. Trimming left V 3 bases short and J 1 base short, with 6 bases between. Looked up from germline, CDR1 is SGHAT and CDR2 is FQDESV (reference sequence). The CDR3 runs to 13 residues. The CDR3, as DNA: TGTGCCAGCAGCTTTCCCGGGAACACTGAAGCTTTCTTT. Protein product: CASSFPGNTEAFF.

The chain combines TRBV18 with TRBJ1-1; possible D gene TRBD1, 5 bases. The germline CDR1 and CDR2 sequences are KGHSH and LQKENI. Trimming removed 6 bases from V and 6 bases from J, with 17 bases in between. The CDR3 spans 14 residues. As DNA, the CDR3 is TGTGCCAGCTCCCCCCCGGGGGGGAGCGCTGAAGCTTTCTTT. Protein: CASSPPGGSAEAFF.

The chain links TRBV18 to TRBJ2-7; 10 nucleotides match TRBD2. The germline CDR1 and CDR2 sequences are KGHSH and LQKENI. V dropped 6 bases and J dropped 1; count of bases not matched to a gene: 6. The CDR3 consists of 15 residues. CDR3 DNA: TGTGCCAGCTCGTATTCTAGCGGGAGATCCTACGAGCAGTACTTC. Protein: CASSYSSGRSYEQYF.

The V gene is TRBV7-2, the J gene TRBJ2-4; 9 bases line up with TRBD1. This CDR3 has 16 amino acids. The J segment lost 5 bases and the V segment lost 4 bases, leaving 9 bases of the junction unmatched. Germline CDR1 reads SGHTA; CDR2 reads FQGNSA. The CDR3 here is CASSSKRDRVENIQYF. The CDR3 DNA reads TGTGCCAGCAGCTCAAAGAGGGACAGGGTCGAAAACATTCAGTACTTC.

This rearrangement joins TRBV27 to TRBJ2-7, with D possibly TRBD2 on 6 matching bases. Trimming took off 2 bases at V and 3 bases at J, with 14 bases between the two ends. Germline assignment: CDR1 MNHEY and CDR2 SMNVEV (reference sequence). CDR3 length: 15 residues. This chain's CDR3 is CASSLMASENYEQYF. Written as DNA, the CDR3 is TGTGCCAGCAGTTTAATGGCTAGCGAAAACTACGAGCAGTACTTC.

A single count supports this clone. This CDR3 is CASSLDGQAGYGYTF. The DNA of the CDR3 is TGTGCCAGCAGCTTAGACGGACAGGCCGGCTATGGCTACACCTTC. This chain uses TRBV7-9 with TRBJ1-2; TRBD1 agrees at 7 bases. Germline V CDR1 and CDR2: SEHNR, FQNEAQ (reference sequence). This CDR3 is built from 15 residues. After removal of 1 base from V and 4 bases from J, the junction contained 6 bases not matched to a gene. The full variable domain, its missing parts supplied by reference TRBV7-9 and TRBJ1-2, is DTGVSQNPRHKITKRGQNVTFRCDPISEHNRLYWYRQTLGQGPEFLTYFQNEAQLEKSRLLSDRFSAERPKGSFSTLEIQRTEQGDSAMYLCASSLDGQAGYGYTFGSGTRLTVV.

The chain combines TRBV5-1 with TRBJ2-3; D perhaps matches TRBD2 (5 bases). CDR3 length: 14 amino acids. Germline V gene sequence: CDR1 SGHRS, CDR2 YFSETQ. Trimming removed 2 bases from V and 0 bases from J, with 7 bases in between. The CDR3 reads CASSFRTSTDTQYF. The CDR3 nucleotides read TGCGCCAGCAGCTTTCGGACTAGCACAGATACGCAGTATTTT.

A single count supports this clone. V usage is TRBV13 and J usage is TRBJ2-6; tentative D call: TRBD1 (5 bases). Germline V gives CDR1 PRHDT, CDR2 FYEKMQ (reference sequence). The length of the CDR3 is 16 residues. The V end lost 5 bases, the J end lost 5 bases, and 16 bases lay between the germline ends. This CDR3 reads CASSRGVQSRANVLTF. DNA for the CDR3: TGTGCCAGCAGCAGGGGTGTACAAAGTCGGGCCAACGTCCTGACTTTC.

The chain carries TRBV27 and TRBJ2-5, with 7 bases fitting TRBD1. Germline V lookup: CDR1 MNHEY, CDR2 SMNVEV (reference sequence). V gave up 0 bases and J gave up 3 bases; unmatched junction bases: 4. The CDR3 is made up of 15 amino acids. The DNA for the CDR3 is TGTGCCAGCAGTTTATCCAGGGGGATTAAAGAGACCCAGTACTTC. Its protein product is CASSLSRGIKETQYF.

This rearrangement joins TRBV9 to TRBJ2-5, with 9 positions matching TRBD2. This CDR3 is built from 16 residues. Per germline, CDR1 SGDLS and CDR2 YYNGEE. The ends lost 2 bases at V and 9 bases at J; junction bases unmatched: 14. The CDR3 reads CASSVGGLALREAQYF. The DNA for the CDR3 is TGTGCCAGCAGCGTGGGAGGACTAGCGCTTCGGGAGGCCCAGTACTTC. Drawing the rest from reference TRBV9 and TRBJ2-5, the complete variable domain is DSGVTQTPKHLITATGQRVTLRCSPRSGDLSVYWYQQSLDQGLQFLIQYYNGEERAKGNILERFSAQQFPDLHSELNLSSLELGDSALYFCASSVGGLALREAQYFGPGTRLLVL.

This chain connects TRBV18 to TRBJ2-7; D may be TRBD2 (6 bases). The CDR3 has 14 residues. Trimming shortened V by 3 bases and J by 0 bases, and 9 bases separated the two germline ends. The germline gives CDR1 KGHSH, CDR2 LQKENI. CDR3 region: CASSPGLHSYEQYF. The CDR3 DNA follows: TGTGCCAGCTCACCGGGACTGCACTCCTACGAGCAGTACTTC.